This paragraph reports one T cell receptor beta chain. Only one count was recorded for this clonotype. Its cognate antigen has yet to be identified. Base qualities are missing; no much larger clone stands one base away. Evidence from one read is weak. This entry belongs to a study of CD8+CD57+ T cells in acquired aplastic anemia (dated by TCRdb to between 2018 and 2020). Context from the whole study: DNA extracted from sorted CD4+ and CD8+ cells had a mean of approximately 3.4 ug, with a range of 0.2 to 27.4 ug. A CD8+CD57+ expansion meant a frequency higher than the mean frequency seen in healthy subjects. Broad study findings and their caveats: About 28 CD8+ CDR3 sequences were found in both patients and controls but appeared to be highly expressed in patients and within the immunodominant clones of the patients. No significant difference in CD8+ Simpson's diversity was found between patients and healthy controls (P=0.060).

The patients picked for sequencing were ones in whom flow cytometry had shown an expansion of CD8+CD57+ cells. Severe acquired aplastic anemia was diagnosed in all patients according to International Study of Aplastic Anemia and Agranulocytosis and Camitta criteria. No therapy had been received by the patients at the time of blood sampling. In this study, sorted CD4+ and CD8+ T cells from the blood of healthy subjects and of severe aplastic anemia patients had their TCR repertoires deep-sequenced. Patients were enrolled under clinicaltrials.gov protocols 00001620, 01623167, 00001397, 00071045, 00081523 and 00961064 in the USA. Ficoll-Paque density gradient centrifugation was used to isolate peripheral blood mononuclear cells. CD4+ and CD8+ T cells were sorted by FACS or magnetic beads before DNA extraction. Genomic DNA was used as template for profiling of TCR beta VDJ combinations and CDR3 sequences. An Illumina HiSeq 2000 was used for TCR repertoire sequencing. As for the original processing: TRBV/TRBJ rearrangement plots, CDR3 size and DJ length profiles, and Simpson's diversity index were used to evaluate the repertoires. Whichever DNA sequence was most abundant in the deep sequencing data was defined as the immunodominant clone. CDR3 amino acid sequences were screened for sharing across subjects and were compared with published repertoires and the VDJdb database. The raw public data were reprocessed by TCRdb itself: fastp quality trimming at Q25, MiXCR clonotype calling, in-frame beta chains only. Rows with one shared CDR3 protein collapse into an entry with the most common genes and DNA. For this entry, the V and J calls and clone size follow TCRdb and not the study's own pipeline. For this sample the table gives roughly 290,000 distinct CDR3 sequences, of which 56% were detected only once. Approximately 1.3% of the sample rests with the top ten.

The germline V gene encodes CDR1 LGHNA and CDR2 YNFKEQ. V loses 4 bases at its end and J loses 2 bases; junction bases beyond the gene matches: 15. From its cysteine to its phenylalanine, the CDR3 spans 19 amino acids. Only the CDR3 part of the read is kept: 57 bases, read in frame from the first base. Sequencing was done on a sample of sorted CD4+, CD8+, or CD8+CD57+ T cells (not recorded which) from PBMCs. This sequence uses TRBV4-2 and TRBJ2-7, and 12 junctional nucleotides match TRBD2. This receptor was obtained from a human donor with aplastic anemia. In nucleotides, the sequence is TGTGCCAGCAGCCGGCCCGGGACTAGCGGGTATAACCCTGCCTACGAGCAGTACTTC. Its product reads: CASSRPGTSGYNPAYEQYF.